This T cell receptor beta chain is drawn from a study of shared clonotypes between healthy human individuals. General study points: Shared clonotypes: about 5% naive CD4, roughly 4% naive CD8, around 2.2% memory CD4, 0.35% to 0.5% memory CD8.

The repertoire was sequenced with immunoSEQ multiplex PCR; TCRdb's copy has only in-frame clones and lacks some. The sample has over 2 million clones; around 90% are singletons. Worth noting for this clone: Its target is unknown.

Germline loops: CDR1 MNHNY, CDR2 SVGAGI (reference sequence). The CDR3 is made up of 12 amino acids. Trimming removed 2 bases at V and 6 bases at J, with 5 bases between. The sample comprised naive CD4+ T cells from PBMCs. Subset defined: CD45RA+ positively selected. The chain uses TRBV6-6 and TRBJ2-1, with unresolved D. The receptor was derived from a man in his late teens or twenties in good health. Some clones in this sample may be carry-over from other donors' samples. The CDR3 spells CASSYIPNEQFF. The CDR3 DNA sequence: TGTGCCAGCAGTTACATCCCCAATGAGCAGTTCTTC.